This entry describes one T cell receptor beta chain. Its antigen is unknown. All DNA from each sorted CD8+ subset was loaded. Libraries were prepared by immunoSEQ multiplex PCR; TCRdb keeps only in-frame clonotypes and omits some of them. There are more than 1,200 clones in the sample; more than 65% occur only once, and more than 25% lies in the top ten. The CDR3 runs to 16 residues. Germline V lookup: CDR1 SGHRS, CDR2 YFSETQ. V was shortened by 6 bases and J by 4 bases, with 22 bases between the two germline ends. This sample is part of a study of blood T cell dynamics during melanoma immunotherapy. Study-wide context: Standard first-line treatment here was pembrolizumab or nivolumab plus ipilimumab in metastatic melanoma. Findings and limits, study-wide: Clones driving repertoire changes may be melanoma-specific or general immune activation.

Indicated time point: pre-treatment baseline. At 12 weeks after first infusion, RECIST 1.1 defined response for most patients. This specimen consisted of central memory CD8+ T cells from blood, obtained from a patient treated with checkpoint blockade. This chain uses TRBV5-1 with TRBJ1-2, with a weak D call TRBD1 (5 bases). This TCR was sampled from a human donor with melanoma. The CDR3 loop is CASTLNWGTPLYGYTF. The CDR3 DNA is TGCGCCAGCACCTTAAATTGGGGGACCCCTCTCTATGGCTACACCTTC.